The clone carrying this T cell receptor (beta chain) was found many times. The antigen is unknown. From germline, CDR1 is LGHNA and CDR2 YSLEER. This CDR3 is built from 15 residues. Deletions cut 0 bases from V and 2 bases from J, with 8 bases between. Individual cDNA molecules were tagged with unique molecular identifiers. TCRdb re-called the 5' RACE reads with MiXCR, one entry per CDR3 protein. The profile shows approximately 76,000 distinct CDR3 sequences, around 10% of them singletons. The data originate from a study of early T cells in non-severe SARS-CoV-2 infection. At the level of the study: Chains stayed unpaired after sequencing of bulk RNA from unsorted whole blood. The study's findings and limits: VDJdb matching skewed toward anti-spike CD8 responses, missing private and CD4 specificities.

The gene calls are TRBV4-3 and TRBJ2-1; D may correspond to TRBD1 or TRBD2 (6 bases each). This sequence was found in an adult who was a healthcare worker with PCR-confirmed SARS-CoV-2 infection or an uninfected control (not recorded which). The sample comprised whole blood. For the CDR3, the DNA is TGCGCCAGCAGCCAAGAACGGGGGCCCTACAATGAGCAGTTCTTC. The encoded protein is CASSQERGPYNEQFF.